Listed below are T cell receptor beta chains from one sample, sequenced in a study of blood T cell repertoires in COVID-19. The table came from immunoSEQ multiplex PCR; TCRdb's copy has only in-frame clones and leaves some out. The sample includes about 190,000 clones, around 79% seen only once; the top ten take 13%. What was sequenced was peripheral blood. These receptors were obtained from a man between 50 and 59 years old who had recovered from COVID-19. Each CDR3 is given with its conserved first and last residue. The D gene is left open where the match is weak. Part of the rows lack a size; the others show once, few, many or a class for expanded clones.

D gene: TRBD1; V gene: TRBV6-6; J gene: TRBJ1-2; clone size: -; CDR3 length: 15; CDR3 DNA: TGTGCCAGCAGTTACTTGGGGACAGGGCAGGATGGCTACACCTTC; CDR3 protein: CASSYLGTGQDGYTF
D gene: -; V gene: TRBV27; J gene: TRBJ2-7; clone size: -; CDR3 length: 13; CDR3 DNA: TGTGCCAGCAGTTTATCGTTAGCTGCCGAGCAGTACTTC; CDR3 protein: CASSLSLAAEQYF
D gene: TRBD1; V gene: TRBV20-1; J gene: TRBJ1-2; clone size: -; CDR3 length: 13; CDR3 DNA: TGCAGTGCTAGTGGACAGGGCTCGCGTGGCTACACCTTC; CDR3 protein: CSASGQGSRGYTF
D gene: TRBD1; V gene: TRBV9; J gene: TRBJ2-7; clone size: few; CDR3 length: 15; CDR3 DNA: TGTGCCAGCAGCGTCCGGGACAGGGGAACCTACGAGCAGTACTTC; CDR3 protein: CASSVRDRGTYEQYF
D gene: -; V gene: TRBV7-2; J gene: TRBJ2-7; clone size: -; CDR3 length: 14; CDR3 DNA: TGTGCCAGCAGCTTACAGGGGCCATCTTACGAGCAGTACTTC; CDR3 protein: CASSLQGPSYEQYF
D gene: -; V gene: TRBV2; J gene: TRBJ2-3; clone size: -; CDR3 length: 13; CDR3 DNA: TGTGCCAGCAGTCTACAGAAAACAGATACGCAGTATTTT; CDR3 protein: CASSLQKTDTQYF
D gene: -; V gene: TRBV24-1; J gene: TRBJ2-1; clone size: -; CDR3 length: 12; CDR3 DNA: TGTGCCACCAGTGATTGGGGGGAGTTGCAGTTCTTC; CDR3 protein: CATSDWGELQFF
D gene: -; V gene: TRBV13; J gene: TRBJ2-7; clone size: few; CDR3 length: 12; CDR3 DNA: TGTGCCAGCAGCTTAGTTTCTAGCGAGCAGTACTTC; CDR3 protein: CASSLVSSEQYF
D gene: TRBD2; V gene: TRBV25-1; J gene: TRBJ2-1; clone size: few; CDR3 length: 14; CDR3 DNA: TGTGCCAGCAGTGAACCTAGCGGGACTGATGAGCAGTTCTTC; CDR3 protein: CASSEPSGTDEQFF
D gene: TRBD1; V gene: TRBV18; J gene: TRBJ1-1; clone size: -; CDR3 length: 12; CDR3 DNA: TGTGCCAGCTCACCTGGGACAGTTGAAGCTTTCTTT; CDR3 protein: CASSPGTVEAFF
D gene: -; V gene: TRBV3-1/TRBV3-2; J gene: TRBJ2-7; clone size: -; CDR3 length: 19; CDR3 DNA: TGTGCCAGCAGCCAAGATGACGACGTAAGGCCAAGGTGGAGCTACGAGCAGTACTTC; CDR3 protein: CASSQDDDVRPRWSYEQYF
D gene: TRBD1; V gene: TRBV30; J gene: TRBJ2-1; clone size: -; CDR3 length: 16; CDR3 DNA: TGTGCCTGGAGTGTAGGGACAGGGGCGTACGGCAATGAGCAGTTCTTC; CDR3 protein: CAWSVGTGAYGNEQFF
D gene: -; V gene: TRBV28; J gene: TRBJ2-1; clone size: once; CDR3 length: 18; CDR3 DNA: TGTGCCAGCAGTTTAATCGATGCGGGGCGGCGGGACGACAATGAGCAGTTCTTC; CDR3 protein: CASSLIDAGRRDDNEQFF
D gene: -; V gene: TRBV5-1; J gene: TRBJ2-3; clone size: -; CDR3 length: 15; CDR3 DNA: TGCGCCAGCAGCTTGGGGACAGCTAGCACAGATACGCAGTATTTT; CDR3 protein: CASSLGTASTDTQYF
D gene: TRBD2; V gene: TRBV5-1; J gene: TRBJ2-1; clone size: -; CDR3 length: 14; CDR3 DNA: TGCGCCAGCAGACAGAAGCGGGACCACAATGAGCAGTTCTTC; CDR3 protein: CASRQKRDHNEQFF
D gene: TRBD1; V gene: TRBV11-2; J gene: TRBJ2-7; clone size: -; CDR3 length: 16; CDR3 DNA: TGTGCCAGCAGCTACCACTTGGACAGGGAATCGACCGAGCAGTACTTC; CDR3 protein: CASSYHLDRESTEQYF
D gene: -; V gene: TRBV19; J gene: TRBJ2-1; clone size: -; CDR3 length: 12; CDR3 DNA: TGTGCCAGTAGTATAGATCGACTAGGGCAGTTCTTC; CDR3 protein: CASSIDRLGQFF
D gene: -; V gene: TRBV15; J gene: TRBJ2-3; clone size: -; CDR3 length: 14; CDR3 DNA: TGTGCCACCAGCAGAGCCCCCCAGGGAAGTACGCAGTATTTT; CDR3 protein: CATSRAPQGSTQYF
D gene: TRBD2; V gene: TRBV6-5; J gene: TRBJ2-7; clone size: -; CDR3 length: 15; CDR3 DNA: TGTGCCAGCAGTTCCCCCAGGGGGACTAGCTCCGAGCAGTACTTC; CDR3 protein: CASSSPRGTSSEQYF
D gene: TRBD1; V gene: TRBV7-3; J gene: TRBJ2-2; clone size: few; CDR3 length: 15; CDR3 DNA: TGTGCCAGCAGCCCGAAACAAACAGGGGGAGGGGAGCTGTTTTTT; CDR3 protein: CASSPKQTGGGELFF
D gene: -; V gene: TRBV18; J gene: TRBJ2-1; clone size: -; CDR3 length: 14; CDR3 DNA: TGTGCCAGCTCACCAAGCAAGGGGGAGAGTGAGCAGTTCTTC; CDR3 protein: CASSPSKGESEQFF
D gene: -; V gene: TRBV5-6; J gene: TRBJ2-7; clone size: -; CDR3 length: 14; CDR3 DNA: TGTGCCAGCAGCCCGGGGACACGGGGTCCCGAGCAGTACTTC; CDR3 protein: CASSPGTRGPEQYF
D gene: TRBD2; V gene: TRBV5-1; J gene: TRBJ2-3; clone size: -; CDR3 length: 17; CDR3 DNA: TGCGCCAGCAGCAGAAGGACTAGCGTGTCTAGCACAGATACGCAGTATTTT; CDR3 protein: CASSRRTSVSSTDTQYF
D gene: -; V gene: TRBV30; J gene: TRBJ1-4; clone size: -; CDR3 length: 16; CDR3 DNA: TGTGCCTGGAGTGTAGGGGCGGGGGCAACTAATGAAAAACTGTTTTTT; CDR3 protein: CAWSVGAGATNEKLFF
D gene: -; V gene: TRBV10-3; J gene: TRBJ2-3; clone size: -; CDR3 length: 14; CDR3 DNA: TGTGCCATCAGTTCGCTAGCTAACACAGATACGCAGTATTTT; CDR3 protein: CAISSLANTDTQYF
D gene: TRBD2; V gene: TRBV20-1; J gene: TRBJ2-3; clone size: -; CDR3 length: 15; CDR3 DNA: TGCAGTGCTAGTGGGGGACTAGCGGCCACAGATACGCAGTATTTT; CDR3 protein: CSASGGLAATDTQYF
D gene: TRBD1; V gene: TRBV18; J gene: TRBJ2-3; clone size: -; CDR3 length: 16; CDR3 DNA: TGTGCCAGCTCACCACGGTCAGGGGGCGTTTCAGATACGCAGTATTTT; CDR3 protein: CASSPRSGGVSDTQYF
D gene: TRBD1; V gene: TRBV7-2; J gene: TRBJ1-2; clone size: -; CDR3 length: 16; CDR3 DNA: TGTGCCAGCAGCTTGAGTTCCCAGGGGGCTAACTATGGCTACACCTTC; CDR3 protein: CASSLSSQGANYGYTF
D gene: TRBD2; V gene: TRBV11-2; J gene: TRBJ2-1; clone size: -; CDR3 length: 15; CDR3 DNA: TGTGCCAGCAGCCATGGACTAGCAGAGAACAATGAGCAGTTCTTC; CDR3 protein: CASSHGLAENNEQFF
D gene: TRBD1; V gene: TRBV5-1; J gene: TRBJ2-7; clone size: -; CDR3 length: 15; CDR3 DNA: TGCGCCAGCAGCTGGTCCGGGACAGTTACCTACGAGCAGTACTTC; CDR3 protein: CASSWSGTVTYEQYF
D gene: TRBD2; V gene: TRBV2; J gene: TRBJ2-2; clone size: -; CDR3 length: 15; CDR3 DNA: TGTGCCAGCAGGGGAGGGGCGGCGAACACCGGGGAGCTGTTTTTT; CDR3 protein: CASRGGAANTGELFF
D gene: -; V gene: TRBV4-1; J gene: TRBJ1-5; clone size: many; CDR3 length: 15; CDR3 DNA: TGCGCCAGCAGCCAATGGTCCGGGGGCAATCAGCCCCAGCATTTT; CDR3 protein: CASSQWSGGNQPQHF
D gene: -; V gene: TRBV28; J gene: TRBJ2-3; clone size: -; CDR3 length: 14; CDR3 DNA: TGTGCCAGCAGTTCCCCCGGACAGTTAAAGTCGCAGTATTTT; CDR3 protein: CASSSPGQLKSQYF
D gene: TRBD2; V gene: TRBV7-2; J gene: TRBJ2-5; clone size: -; CDR3 length: 15; CDR3 DNA: TGTGCCAGCAGCTTATCCGGGACTAGCGGGAGATCCCAGTACTTC; CDR3 protein: CASSLSGTSGRSQYF
D gene: TRBD1; V gene: TRBV19; J gene: TRBJ1-1; clone size: -; CDR3 length: 15; CDR3 DNA: TGTGCCAGTACGACAGGGGCCCGACGGAACACTGAAGCTTTCTTT; CDR3 protein: CASTTGARRNTEAFF
D gene: TRBD2; V gene: TRBV15; J gene: TRBJ2-1; clone size: -; CDR3 length: 15; CDR3 DNA: TGTGCCACCAGCTGGGGGGGCGGGAGGGTGGATGAGCAGTTCTTC; CDR3 protein: CATSWGGGRVDEQFF
D gene: -; V gene: TRBV3-1/TRBV3-2; J gene: TRBJ1-6; clone size: -; CDR3 length: 14; CDR3 DNA: TGTGCCAGCAGCTCCACCCGGGGTCAATTCACCCTCCACTTT; CDR3 protein: CASSSTRGQFTLHF
D gene: -; V gene: TRBV4-3; J gene: TRBJ2-7; clone size: -; CDR3 length: 14; CDR3 DNA: TGCGCCAGCAGCCACAGTCAGGGGCCCTACGAGCAGTACTTC; CDR3 protein: CASSHSQGPYEQYF
D gene: TRBD2; V gene: TRBV9; J gene: TRBJ2-7; clone size: -; CDR3 length: 15; CDR3 DNA: TGTGCCAGCAGCCCGGCCGGGACTAGGAACTACGAGCAGTACTTC; CDR3 protein: CASSPAGTRNYEQYF
D gene: TRBD2; V gene: TRBV10-3; J gene: TRBJ2-2; clone size: -; CDR3 length: 14; CDR3 DNA: TGTGCCATTACTAGGGCGCCCGGGGGGGGCGTGCTGTTTTTT; CDR3 protein: CAITRAPGGGVLFF
D gene: TRBD1; V gene: TRBV18; J gene: TRBJ2-1; clone size: -; CDR3 length: 17; CDR3 DNA: TGTGCCAGCTCACTCCAGACAGGGGGGACGGCCTACAATGAGCAGTTCTTC; CDR3 protein: CASSLQTGGTAYNEQFF
D gene: TRBD2; V gene: TRBV25-1; J gene: TRBJ2-1; clone size: -; CDR3 length: 18; CDR3 DNA: TGTGCCAGCAGTGATGAGACTAGCGGGAGGGGTAGATACAATGAGCAGTTCTTC; CDR3 protein: CASSDETSGRGRYNEQFF
D gene: TRBD2; V gene: TRBV30; J gene: TRBJ2-1; clone size: -; CDR3 length: 12; CDR3 DNA: TGTGCCTGGAATGGTGGGAGGGCCCCCTTGATCTTC; CDR3 protein: CAWNGGRAPLIF
D gene: -; V gene: TRBV5-5; J gene: TRBJ1-3; clone size: once; CDR3 length: 16; CDR3 DNA: TGTGCCAGCAGCTTGGTGCCCGTCAGCTCTGGAAACACCATATATTTT; CDR3 protein: CASSLVPVSSGNTIYF
D gene: -; V gene: TRBV6-5; J gene: TRBJ2-7; clone size: few; CDR3 length: 14; CDR3 DNA: TGTGCCAGCAGTCCCGCAGGGATTACCTACGAGCAGTACTTC; CDR3 protein: CASSPAGITYEQYF
D gene: -; V gene: TRBV27; J gene: TRBJ2-1; clone size: -; CDR3 length: 17; CDR3 DNA: TGTGCCAGCAGTGTGGGCCCACTGGCAGGGCCCAAGGATGAGCAGTTCTTC; CDR3 protein: CASSVGPLAGPKDEQFF